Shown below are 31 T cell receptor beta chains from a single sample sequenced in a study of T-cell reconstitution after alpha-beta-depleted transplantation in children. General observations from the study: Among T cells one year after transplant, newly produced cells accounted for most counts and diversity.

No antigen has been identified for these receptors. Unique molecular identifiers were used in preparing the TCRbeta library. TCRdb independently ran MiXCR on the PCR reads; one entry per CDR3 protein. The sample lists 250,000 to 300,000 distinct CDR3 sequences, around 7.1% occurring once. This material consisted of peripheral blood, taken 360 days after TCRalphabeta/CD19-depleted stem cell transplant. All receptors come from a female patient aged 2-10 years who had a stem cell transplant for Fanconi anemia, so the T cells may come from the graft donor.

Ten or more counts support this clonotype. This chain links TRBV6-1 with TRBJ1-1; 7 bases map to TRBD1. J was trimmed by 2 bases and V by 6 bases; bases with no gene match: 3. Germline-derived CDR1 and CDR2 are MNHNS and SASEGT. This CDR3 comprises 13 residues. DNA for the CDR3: TGTGCCAGCAGCAAAGGGGGCAACACTGAAGCTTTCTTT. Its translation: CASSKGGNTEAFF.

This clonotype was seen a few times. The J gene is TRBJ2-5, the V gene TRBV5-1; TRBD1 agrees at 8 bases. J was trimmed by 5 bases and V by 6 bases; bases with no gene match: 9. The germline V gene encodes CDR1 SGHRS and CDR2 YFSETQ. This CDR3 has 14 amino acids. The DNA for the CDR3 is TGCGCCAGCATGGGGGACAGGTTTGGGGAGACCCAGTACTTC. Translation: CASMGDRFGETQYF. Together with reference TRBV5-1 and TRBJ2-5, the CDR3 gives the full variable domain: KAGVTQTPRYLIKTRGQQVTLSCSPISGHRSVSWYQQTPGQGLQFLFEYFSETQRNKGNFPGRFSGRQFSNSRSEMNVSTLELGDSALYLCASMGDRFGETQYFGPGTRLLVL.

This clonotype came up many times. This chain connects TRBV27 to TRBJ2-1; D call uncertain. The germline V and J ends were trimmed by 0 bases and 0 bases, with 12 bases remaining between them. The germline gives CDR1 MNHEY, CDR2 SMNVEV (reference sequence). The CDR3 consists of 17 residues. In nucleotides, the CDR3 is TGTGCCAGCAGTTTATCGGCCCTACTGAGCTCCTACAATGAGCAGTTCTTC. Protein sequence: CASSLSALLSSYNEQFF.

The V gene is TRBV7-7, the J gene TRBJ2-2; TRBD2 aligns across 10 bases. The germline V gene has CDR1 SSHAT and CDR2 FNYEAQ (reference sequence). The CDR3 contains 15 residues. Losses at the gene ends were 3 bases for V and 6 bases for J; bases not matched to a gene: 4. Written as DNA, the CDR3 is TGTGCCAGCAGCTTTAGTCTAGCGGGAGCCGGGGAGCTGTTTTTT. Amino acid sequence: CASSFSLAGAGELFF.

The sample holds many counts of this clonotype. CDR3 sequence: CSAERLAATDTQYF. The CDR3 nucleotides read TGCAGTGCCGAACGTCTTGCGGCCACAGATACGCAGTATTTT. The rearrangement uses TRBV20-1 and TRBJ2-3, with D hard to call. V lost 6 bases and J lost 2, with 15 bases in between. This CDR3 region has 14 residues. Germline V lookup: CDR1 DFQATT, CDR2 SNEGSKA (reference sequence).

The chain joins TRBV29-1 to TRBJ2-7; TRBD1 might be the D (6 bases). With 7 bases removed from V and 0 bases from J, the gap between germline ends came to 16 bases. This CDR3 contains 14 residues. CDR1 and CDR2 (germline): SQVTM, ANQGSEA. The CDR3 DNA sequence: TGCAGCGCTGGATTGGACAGCCTCTCCTACGAGCAGTACTTC. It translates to CSAGLDSLSYEQYF.

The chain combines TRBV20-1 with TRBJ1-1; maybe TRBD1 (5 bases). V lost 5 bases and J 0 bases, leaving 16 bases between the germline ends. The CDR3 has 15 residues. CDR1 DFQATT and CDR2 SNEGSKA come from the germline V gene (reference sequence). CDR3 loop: CSAGGSTVLNTEAFF. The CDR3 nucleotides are TGCAGTGCTGGAGGGTCGACAGTTCTGAACACTGAAGCTTTCTTT.

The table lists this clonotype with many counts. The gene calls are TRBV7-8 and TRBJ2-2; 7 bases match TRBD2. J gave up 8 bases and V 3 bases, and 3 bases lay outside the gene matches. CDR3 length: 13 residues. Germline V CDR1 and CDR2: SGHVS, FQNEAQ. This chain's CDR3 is CASSFRLAGELFF. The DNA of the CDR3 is TGTGCCAGCAGCTTCCGACTAGCAGGGGAGCTGTTTTTT.

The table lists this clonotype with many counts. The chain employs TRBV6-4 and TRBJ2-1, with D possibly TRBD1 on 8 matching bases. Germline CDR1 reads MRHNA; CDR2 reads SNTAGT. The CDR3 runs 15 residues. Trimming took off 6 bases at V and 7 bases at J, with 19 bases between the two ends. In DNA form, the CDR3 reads TGTGCCAGCAGCCCAGAGAACAGGGGGGGAAATGAGCAGTTCTTC. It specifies CASSPENRGGNEQFF.

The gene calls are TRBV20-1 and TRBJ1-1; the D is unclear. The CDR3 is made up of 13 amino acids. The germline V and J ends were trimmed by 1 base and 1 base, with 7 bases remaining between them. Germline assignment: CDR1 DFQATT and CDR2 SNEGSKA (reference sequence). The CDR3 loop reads CSARGWTNTEAFF. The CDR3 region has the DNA TGCAGTGCTAGAGGTTGGACGAACACTGAAGCTTTCTTT.

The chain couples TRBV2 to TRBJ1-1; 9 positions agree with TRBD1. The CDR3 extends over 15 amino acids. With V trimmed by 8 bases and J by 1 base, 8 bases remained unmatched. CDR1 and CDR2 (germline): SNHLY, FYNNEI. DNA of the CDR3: TGTGCCAGCTCTTGGGACAGGGCGACGAACACTGAAGCTTTCTTT. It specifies CASSWDRATNTEAFF.

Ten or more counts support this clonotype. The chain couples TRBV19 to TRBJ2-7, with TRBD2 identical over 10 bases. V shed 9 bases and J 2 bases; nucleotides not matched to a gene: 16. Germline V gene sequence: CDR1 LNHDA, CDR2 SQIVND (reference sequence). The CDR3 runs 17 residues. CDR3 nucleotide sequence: TGTGCCAGCCGCCCCGGGACTAGCGCGTTATGCACCTACGAGCAGTACTTC. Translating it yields CASRPGTSALCTYEQYF.

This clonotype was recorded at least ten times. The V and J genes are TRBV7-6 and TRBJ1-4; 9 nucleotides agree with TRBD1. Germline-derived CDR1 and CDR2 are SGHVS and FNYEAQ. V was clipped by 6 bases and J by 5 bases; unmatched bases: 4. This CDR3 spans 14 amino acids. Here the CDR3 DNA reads TGTGCCAGCAGTTTGGGACAGGGAAATGAAAAACTGTTTTTT. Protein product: CASSLGQGNEKLFF.

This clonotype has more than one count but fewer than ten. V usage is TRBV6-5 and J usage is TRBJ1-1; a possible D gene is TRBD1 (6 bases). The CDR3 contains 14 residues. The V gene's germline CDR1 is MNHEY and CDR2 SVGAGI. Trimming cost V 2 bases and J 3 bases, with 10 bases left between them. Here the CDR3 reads CASSYTGAHTEAFF. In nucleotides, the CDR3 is TGTGCCAGCAGTTACACGGGGGCGCACACTGAAGCTTTCTTT.

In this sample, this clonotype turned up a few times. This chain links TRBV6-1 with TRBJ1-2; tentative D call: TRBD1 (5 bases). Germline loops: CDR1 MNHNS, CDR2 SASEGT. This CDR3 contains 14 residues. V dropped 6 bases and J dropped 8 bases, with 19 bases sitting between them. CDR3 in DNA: TGTGCCAGCAGAACAGGACCCCCCGGAGGCGGCTACACCTTC. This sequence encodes CASRTGPPGGGYTF.

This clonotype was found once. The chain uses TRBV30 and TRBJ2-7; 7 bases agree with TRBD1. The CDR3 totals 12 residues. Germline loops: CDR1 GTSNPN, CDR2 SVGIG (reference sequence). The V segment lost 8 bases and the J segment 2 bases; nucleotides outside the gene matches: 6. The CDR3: CARGGPPYEQYF. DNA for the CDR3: TGTGCCCGAGGGGGCCCTCCCTACGAGCAGTACTTC.

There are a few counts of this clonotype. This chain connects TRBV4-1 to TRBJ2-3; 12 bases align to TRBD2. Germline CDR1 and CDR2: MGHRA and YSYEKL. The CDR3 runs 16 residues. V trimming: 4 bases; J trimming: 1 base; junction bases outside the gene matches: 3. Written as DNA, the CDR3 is TGCGCCAGCAGCCCACGACTAGCGGGGGGCACAGATACGCAGTATTTT. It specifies CASSPRLAGGTDTQYF.

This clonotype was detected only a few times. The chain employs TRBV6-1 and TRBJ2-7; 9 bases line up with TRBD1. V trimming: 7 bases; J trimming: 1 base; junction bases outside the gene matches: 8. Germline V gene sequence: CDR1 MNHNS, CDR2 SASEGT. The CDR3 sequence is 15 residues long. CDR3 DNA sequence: TGTGCCAGCATCAGGACAGGGGCTATATCCTACGAGCAGTACTTC. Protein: CASIRTGAISYEQYF.

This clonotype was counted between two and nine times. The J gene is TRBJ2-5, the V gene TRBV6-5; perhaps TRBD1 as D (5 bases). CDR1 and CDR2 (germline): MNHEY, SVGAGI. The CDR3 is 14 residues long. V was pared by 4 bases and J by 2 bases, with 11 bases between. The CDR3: CASSLHGAQETQYF. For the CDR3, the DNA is TGTGCCAGCAGTTTACATGGGGCACAAGAGACCCAGTACTTC.

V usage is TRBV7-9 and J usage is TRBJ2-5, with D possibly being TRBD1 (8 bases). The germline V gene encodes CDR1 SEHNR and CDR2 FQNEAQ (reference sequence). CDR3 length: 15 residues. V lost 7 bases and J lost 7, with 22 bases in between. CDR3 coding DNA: TGTGCCAGCATCCGGACAGGGCGGGAGTATGGGACCCAGTACTTC. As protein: CASIRTGREYGTQYF.

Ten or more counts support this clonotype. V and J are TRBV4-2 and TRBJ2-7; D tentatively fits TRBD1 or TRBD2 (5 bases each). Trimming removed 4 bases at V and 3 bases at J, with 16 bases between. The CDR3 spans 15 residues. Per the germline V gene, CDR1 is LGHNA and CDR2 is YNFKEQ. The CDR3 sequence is CASSPPLGEFYEQYF. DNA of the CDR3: TGTGCCAGCAGCCCTCCCCTGGGGGAATTCTACGAGCAGTACTTC.

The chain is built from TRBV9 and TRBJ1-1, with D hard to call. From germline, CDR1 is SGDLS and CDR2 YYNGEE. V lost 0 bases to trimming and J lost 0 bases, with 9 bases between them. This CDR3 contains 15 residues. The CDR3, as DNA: TGTGCCAGCAGCGTAGGTCCAGGAGTGAACACTGAAGCTTTCTTT. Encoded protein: CASSVGPGVNTEAFF.

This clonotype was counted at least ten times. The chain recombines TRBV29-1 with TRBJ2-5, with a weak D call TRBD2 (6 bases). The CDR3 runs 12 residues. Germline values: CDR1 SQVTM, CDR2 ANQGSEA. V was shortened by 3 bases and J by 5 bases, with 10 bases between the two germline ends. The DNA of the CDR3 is TGCAGCGTTGATGTGGGGAGGGAGACCCAGTACTTC. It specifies CSVDVGRETQYF.

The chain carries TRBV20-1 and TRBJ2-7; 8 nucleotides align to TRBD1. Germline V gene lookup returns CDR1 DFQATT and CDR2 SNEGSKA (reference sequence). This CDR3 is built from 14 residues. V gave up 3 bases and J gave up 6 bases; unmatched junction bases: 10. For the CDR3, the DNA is TGCAGTGCTAGTTTCTGGGGTCAGGGGGCCGAGCAGTACTTC. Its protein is CSASFWGQGAEQYF.

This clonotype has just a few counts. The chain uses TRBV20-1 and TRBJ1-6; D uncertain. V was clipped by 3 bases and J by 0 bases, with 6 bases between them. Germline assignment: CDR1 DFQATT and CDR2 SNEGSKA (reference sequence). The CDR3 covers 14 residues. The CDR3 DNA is TGCAGTGCTAGGGAGAGCTCCTATAATTCACCCCTCCACTTT. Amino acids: CSARESSYNSPLHF.

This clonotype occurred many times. CDR3 sequence: CATSGGIETQYF. The CDR3 DNA follows: TGTGCCACCTCCGGGGGGATTGAGACCCAGTACTTC. The chain links TRBV10-3 to TRBJ2-5, with 7 bases matching TRBD2. From germline, CDR1 is ENHRY and CDR2 SYGVKD. The CDR3 consists of 12 residues. V was pared by 10 bases and J by 5 bases, with 7 bases of the junction left unmatched.

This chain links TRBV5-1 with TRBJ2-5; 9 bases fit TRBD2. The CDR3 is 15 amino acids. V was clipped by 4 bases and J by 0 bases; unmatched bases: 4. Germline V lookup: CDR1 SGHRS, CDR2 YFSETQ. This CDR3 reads CASSLQRGDQETQYF. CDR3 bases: TGCGCCAGCAGCCTTCAGCGGGGGGACCAAGAGACCCAGTACTTC.

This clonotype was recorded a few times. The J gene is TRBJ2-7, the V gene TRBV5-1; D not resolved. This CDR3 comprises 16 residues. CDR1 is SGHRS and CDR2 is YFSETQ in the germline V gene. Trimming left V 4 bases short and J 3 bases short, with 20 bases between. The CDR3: CASSHFSSQVGYEQYF. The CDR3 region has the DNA TGCGCCAGCAGCCACTTCTCTAGTCAGGTGGGCTACGAGCAGTACTTC.

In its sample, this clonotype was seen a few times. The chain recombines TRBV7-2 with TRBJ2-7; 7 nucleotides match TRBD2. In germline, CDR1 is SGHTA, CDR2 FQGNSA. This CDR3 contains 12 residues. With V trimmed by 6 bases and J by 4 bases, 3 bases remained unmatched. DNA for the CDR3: TGTGCCAGCAGTCGGGGGGTATACGAGCAGTACTTC. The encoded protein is CASSRGVYEQYF.

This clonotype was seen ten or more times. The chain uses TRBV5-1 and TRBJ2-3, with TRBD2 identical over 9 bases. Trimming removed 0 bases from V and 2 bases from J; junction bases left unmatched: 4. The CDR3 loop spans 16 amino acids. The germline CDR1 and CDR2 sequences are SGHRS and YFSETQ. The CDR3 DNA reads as TGCGCCAGCAGCTTGGAGGCGGGGGGGACCACAGATACGCAGTATTTT. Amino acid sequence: CASSLEAGGTTDTQYF.

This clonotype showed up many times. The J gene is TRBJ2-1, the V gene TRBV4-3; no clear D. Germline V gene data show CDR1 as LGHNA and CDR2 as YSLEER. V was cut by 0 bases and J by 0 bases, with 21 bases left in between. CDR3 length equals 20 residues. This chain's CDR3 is CASSQDRDDIGRSSYNEQFF. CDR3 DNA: TGCGCCAGCAGCCAAGATAGAGACGACATAGGCAGGAGCTCCTACAATGAGCAGTTCTTC.